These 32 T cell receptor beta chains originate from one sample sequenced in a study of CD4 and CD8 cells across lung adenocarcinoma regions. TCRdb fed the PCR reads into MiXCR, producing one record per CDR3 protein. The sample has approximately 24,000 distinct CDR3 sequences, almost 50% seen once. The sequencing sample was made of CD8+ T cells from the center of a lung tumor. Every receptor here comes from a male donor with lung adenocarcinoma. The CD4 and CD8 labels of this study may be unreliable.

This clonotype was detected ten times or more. CDR3 DNA sequence: TGTGCCAGCAGACAGGGGATGAATCAGCCCCAGCATTTT. Encoded protein: CASRQGMNQPQHF. The V call is TRBV6-1, the J call TRBJ1-5; 7 nucleotides agree with TRBD1. This CDR3 contains 13 residues. The germline CDR1 and CDR2 sequences are MNHNS and SASEGT. V trimming: 6 bases; J trimming: 4 bases; junction bases outside the gene matches: 3.

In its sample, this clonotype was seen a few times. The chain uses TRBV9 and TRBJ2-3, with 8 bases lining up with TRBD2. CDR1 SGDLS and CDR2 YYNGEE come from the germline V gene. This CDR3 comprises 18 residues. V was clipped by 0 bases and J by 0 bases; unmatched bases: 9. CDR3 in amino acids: CASSVGSGGGYSTDTQYF. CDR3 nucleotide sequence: TGTGCCAGCAGCGTAGGAAGCGGGGGTGGGTATAGCACAGATACGCAGTATTTT.

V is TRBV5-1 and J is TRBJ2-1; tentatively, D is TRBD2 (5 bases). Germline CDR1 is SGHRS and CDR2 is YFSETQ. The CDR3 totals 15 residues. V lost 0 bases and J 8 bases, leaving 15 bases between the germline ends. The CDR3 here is CASSLDETGIHEQFF. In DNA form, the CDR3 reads TGCGCCAGCAGCTTGGACGAAACGGGGATCCATGAGCAGTTCTTC.

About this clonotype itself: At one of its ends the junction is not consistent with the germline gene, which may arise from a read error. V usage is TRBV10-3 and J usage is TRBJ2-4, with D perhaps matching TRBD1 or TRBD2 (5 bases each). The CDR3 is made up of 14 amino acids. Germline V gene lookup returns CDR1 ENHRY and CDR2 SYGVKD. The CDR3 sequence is CAMTGLRAKNTQYF. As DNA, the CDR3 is TGCGCCATGACGGGGCTGCGAGCCAAAAATACGCAGTATTTC.

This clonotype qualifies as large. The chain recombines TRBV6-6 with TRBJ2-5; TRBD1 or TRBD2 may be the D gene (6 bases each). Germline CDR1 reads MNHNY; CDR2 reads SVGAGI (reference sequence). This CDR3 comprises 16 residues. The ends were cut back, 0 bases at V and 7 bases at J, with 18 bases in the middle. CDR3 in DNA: TGTGCCAGCAGTTACTCGATGTCGGGGGCGGGCGGGACCCAGTACTTC. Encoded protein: CASSYSMSGAGGTQYF.

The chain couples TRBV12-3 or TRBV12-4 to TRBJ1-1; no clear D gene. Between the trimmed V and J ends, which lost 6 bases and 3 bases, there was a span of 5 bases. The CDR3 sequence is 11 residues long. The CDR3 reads CASREHTEAFF. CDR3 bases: TGTGCCAGCAGAGAGCACACTGAAGCTTTCTTT.

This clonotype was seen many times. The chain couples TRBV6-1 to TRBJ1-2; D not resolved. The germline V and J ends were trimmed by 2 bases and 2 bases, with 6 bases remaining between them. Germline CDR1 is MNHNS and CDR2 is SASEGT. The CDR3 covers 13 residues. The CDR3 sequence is CASSETGNYGYTF. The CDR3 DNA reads TGTGCCAGCAGTGAAACGGGCAACTATGGCTACACCTTC.

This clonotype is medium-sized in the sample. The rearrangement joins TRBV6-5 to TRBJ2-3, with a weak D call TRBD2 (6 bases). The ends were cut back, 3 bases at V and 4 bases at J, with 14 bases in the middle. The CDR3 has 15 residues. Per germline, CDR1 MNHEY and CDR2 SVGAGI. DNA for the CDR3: TGTGCCAGCAGTTATGTTGCGGGACGGGCAGATACGCAGTATTTT. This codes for CASSYVAGRADTQYF.

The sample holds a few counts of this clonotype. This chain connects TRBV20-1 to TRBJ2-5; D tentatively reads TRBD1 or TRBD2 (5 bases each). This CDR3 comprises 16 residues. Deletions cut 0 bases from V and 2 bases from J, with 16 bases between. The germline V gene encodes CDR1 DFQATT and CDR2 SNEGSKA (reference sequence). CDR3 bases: TGCAGTGCTAGAGATCAGGGACGGACCAAACAAGAGACCCAGTACTTC. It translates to CSARDQGRTKQETQYF.

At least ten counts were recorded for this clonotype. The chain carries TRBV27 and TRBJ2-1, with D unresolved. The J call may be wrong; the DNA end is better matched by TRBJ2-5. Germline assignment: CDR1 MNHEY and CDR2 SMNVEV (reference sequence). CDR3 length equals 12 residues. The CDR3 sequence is CASSNLQETQYF. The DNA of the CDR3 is TGTGCCAGCAGCAACCTCCAAGAGACCCAGTACTTC.

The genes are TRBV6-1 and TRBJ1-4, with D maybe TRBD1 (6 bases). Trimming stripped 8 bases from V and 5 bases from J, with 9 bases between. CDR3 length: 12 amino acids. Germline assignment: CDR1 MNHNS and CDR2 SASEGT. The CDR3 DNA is TGTGCCAGCTACAGGGCGAATGAAAAACTGTTTTTT. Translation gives CASYRANEKLFF.

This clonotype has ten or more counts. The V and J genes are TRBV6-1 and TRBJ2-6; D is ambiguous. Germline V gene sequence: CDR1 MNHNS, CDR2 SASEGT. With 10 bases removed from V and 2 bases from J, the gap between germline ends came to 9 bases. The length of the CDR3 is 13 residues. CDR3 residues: CATLSPGANVLTF. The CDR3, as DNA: TGTGCCACCCTTAGCCCTGGGGCCAACGTCCTGACTTTC.

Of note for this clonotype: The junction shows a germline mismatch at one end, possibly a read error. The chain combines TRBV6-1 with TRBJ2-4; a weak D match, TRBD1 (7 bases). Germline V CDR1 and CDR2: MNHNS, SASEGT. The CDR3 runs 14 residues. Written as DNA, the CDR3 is TGTGCGGGCAGGGGGGCCGGAGCCAAAAACACTCAGTACTTC. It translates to CAGRGAGAKNTQYF.

The CDR3 reads CASNGSGQNIQYF. The CDR3 DNA reads TGTGCCAGCAATGGGAGTGGGCAAAACATTCAGTACTTC. The J gene is TRBJ2-4, the V gene TRBV6-1, with D maybe TRBD2 (5 bases). The CDR3 covers 13 residues. Trimming shortened V by 7 bases and J by 5 bases, and 12 bases separated the two germline ends. Germline V gives CDR1 MNHNS, CDR2 SASEGT.

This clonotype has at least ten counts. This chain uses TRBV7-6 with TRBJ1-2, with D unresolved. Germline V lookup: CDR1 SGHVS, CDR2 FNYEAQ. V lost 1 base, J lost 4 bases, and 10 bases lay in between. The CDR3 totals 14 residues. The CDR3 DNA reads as TGTGCCAGCAGCTTAGGTAGAGACGCCTATGGCTACACCTTC. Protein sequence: CASSLGRDAYGYTF.

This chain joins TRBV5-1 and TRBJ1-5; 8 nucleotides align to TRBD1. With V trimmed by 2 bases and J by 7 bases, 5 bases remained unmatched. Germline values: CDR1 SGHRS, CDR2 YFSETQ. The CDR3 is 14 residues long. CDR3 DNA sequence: TGCGCCAGCAGCTTTGACAGGGGACGACAGCCCCAGCATTTT. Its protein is CASSFDRGRQPQHF. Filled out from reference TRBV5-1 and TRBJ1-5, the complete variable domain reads KAGVTQTPRYLIKTRGQQVTLSCSPISGHRSVSWYQQTPGQGLQFLFEYFSETQRNKGNFPGRFSGRQFSNSRSEMNVSTLELGDSALYLCASSFDRGRQPQHFGDGTRLSIL.

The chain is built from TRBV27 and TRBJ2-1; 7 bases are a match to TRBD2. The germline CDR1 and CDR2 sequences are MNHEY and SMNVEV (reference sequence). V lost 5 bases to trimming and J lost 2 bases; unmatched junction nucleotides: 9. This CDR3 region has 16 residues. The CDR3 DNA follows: TGTGCCAGCAGTCTCAAAACTAGCGTACCCTACAATGAGCAGTTCTTC. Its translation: CASSLKTSVPYNEQFF.

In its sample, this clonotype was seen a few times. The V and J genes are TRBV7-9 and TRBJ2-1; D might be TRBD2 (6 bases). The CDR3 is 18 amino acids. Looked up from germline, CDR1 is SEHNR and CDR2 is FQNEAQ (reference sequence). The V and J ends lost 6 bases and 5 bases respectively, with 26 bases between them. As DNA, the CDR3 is TGTGCCAGCAGGATAACGCATGTACTAACGGGAGTGGACAATGAGCAGTTCTTC. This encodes CASRITHVLTGVDNEQFF.

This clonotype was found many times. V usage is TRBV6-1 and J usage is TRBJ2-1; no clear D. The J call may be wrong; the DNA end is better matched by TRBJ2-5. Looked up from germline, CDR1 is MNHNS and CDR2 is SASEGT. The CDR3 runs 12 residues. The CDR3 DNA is TGTGCCAGCAGCCCCCACGGGGAGACCCAGTACTTC. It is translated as CASSPHGETQYF.

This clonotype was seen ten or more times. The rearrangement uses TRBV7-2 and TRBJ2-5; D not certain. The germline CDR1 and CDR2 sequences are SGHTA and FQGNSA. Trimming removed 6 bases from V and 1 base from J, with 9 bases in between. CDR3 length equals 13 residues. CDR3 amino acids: CASSFNTQETQYF. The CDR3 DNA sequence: TGTGCCAGCAGTTTCAACACCCAAGAGACCCAGTACTTC. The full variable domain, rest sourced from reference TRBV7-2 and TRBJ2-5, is GAGVSQSPSNKVTEKGKDVELRCDPISGHTALYWYRQSLGQGLEFLIYFQGNSAPDKSGLPSDRFSAERTGGSVSTLTIQRTQQEDSAVYLCASSFNTQETQYFGPGTRLLVL.

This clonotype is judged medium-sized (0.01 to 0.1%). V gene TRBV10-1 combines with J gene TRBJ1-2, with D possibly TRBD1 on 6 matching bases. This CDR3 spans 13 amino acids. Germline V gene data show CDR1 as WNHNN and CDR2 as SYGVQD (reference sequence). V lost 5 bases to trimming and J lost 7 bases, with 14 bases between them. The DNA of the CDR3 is TGCGCCAGCAGTTATCGGGGGCGCGTTGGCTACACCTTC. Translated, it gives CASSYRGRVGYTF.

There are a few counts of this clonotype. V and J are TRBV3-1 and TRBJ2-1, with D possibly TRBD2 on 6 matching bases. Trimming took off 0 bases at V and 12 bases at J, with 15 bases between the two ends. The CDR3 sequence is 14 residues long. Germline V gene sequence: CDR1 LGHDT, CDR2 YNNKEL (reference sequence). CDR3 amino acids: CASSQDGSAGRQFF. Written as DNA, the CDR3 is TGTGCCAGCAGCCAAGATGGGTCGGCGGGGCGGCAGTTCTTC.

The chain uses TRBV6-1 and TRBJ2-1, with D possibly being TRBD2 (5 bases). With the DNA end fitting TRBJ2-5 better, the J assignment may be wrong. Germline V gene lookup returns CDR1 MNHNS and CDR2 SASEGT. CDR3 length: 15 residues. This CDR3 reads CASSPTRGLLETQYF. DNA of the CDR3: TGTGCCAGCTCTCCCACGAGAGGGCTTTTGGAGACCCAGTACTTC.

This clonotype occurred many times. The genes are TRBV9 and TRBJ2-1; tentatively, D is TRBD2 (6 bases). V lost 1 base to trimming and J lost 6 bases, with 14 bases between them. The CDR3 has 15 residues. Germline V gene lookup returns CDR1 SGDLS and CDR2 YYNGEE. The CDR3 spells CASSVKAGNPNEQFF. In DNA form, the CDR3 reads TGTGCCAGCAGCGTAAAGGCGGGGAACCCCAATGAGCAGTTCTTC. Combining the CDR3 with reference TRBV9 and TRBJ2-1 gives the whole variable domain DSGVTQTPKHLITATGQRVTLRCSPRSGDLSVYWYQQSLDQGLQFLIQYYNGEERAKGNILERFSAQQFPDLHSELNLSSLELGDSALYFCASSVKAGNPNEQFFGPGTRLTVL.

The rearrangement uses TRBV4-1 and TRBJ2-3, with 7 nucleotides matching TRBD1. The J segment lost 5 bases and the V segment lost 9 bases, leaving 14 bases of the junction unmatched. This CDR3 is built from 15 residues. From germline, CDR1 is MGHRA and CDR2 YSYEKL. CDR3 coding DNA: TGCGCCAGGGGCCAAGAGGGGCAGGGGGAAGATACGCAGTATTTT. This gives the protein CARGQEGQGEDTQYF.

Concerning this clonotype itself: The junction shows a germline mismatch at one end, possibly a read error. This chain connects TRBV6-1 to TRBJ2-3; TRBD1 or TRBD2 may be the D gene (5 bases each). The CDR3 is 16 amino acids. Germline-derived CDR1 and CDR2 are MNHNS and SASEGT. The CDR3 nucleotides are TGTGCCAGCGGGGAAGCCGGGACCGGGGTTGGGGATACGCAGTACTTT. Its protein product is CASGEAGTGVGDTQYF.

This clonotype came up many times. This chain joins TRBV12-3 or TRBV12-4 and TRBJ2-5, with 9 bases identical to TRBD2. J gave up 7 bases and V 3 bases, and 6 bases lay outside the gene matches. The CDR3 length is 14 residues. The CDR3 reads CASSFGGRAGTQYF. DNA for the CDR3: TGTGCCAGCAGTTTTGGCGGGAGGGCGGGGACCCAGTACTTC.

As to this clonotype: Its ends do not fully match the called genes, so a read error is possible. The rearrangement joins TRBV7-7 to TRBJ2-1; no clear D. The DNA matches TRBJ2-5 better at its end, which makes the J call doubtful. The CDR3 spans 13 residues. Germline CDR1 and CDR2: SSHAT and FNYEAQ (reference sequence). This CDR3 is CASSRSVGETQYF. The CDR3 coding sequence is TGTGCTAGCAGCCGGAGCGTGGGGGAGACCCAGTACTTC.

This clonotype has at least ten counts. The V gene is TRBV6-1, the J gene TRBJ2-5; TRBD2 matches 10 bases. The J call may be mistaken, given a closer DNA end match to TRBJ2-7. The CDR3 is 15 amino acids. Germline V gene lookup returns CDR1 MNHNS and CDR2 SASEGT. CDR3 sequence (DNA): TGTGCCAGCAGTGAGGCTAGCGGGAGCGGTTACGAGCAGTACTTC. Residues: CASSEASGSGYEQYF.

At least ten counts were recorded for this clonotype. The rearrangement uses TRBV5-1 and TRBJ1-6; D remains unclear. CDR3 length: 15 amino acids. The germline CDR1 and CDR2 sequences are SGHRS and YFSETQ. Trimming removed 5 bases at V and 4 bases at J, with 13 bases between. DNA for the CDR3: TGCGCCAGCAGACGAAGTGGGCCTTATAATTCACCCCTCCACTTT. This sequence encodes CASRRSGPYNSPLHF. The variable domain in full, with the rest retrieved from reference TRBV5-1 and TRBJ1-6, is KAGVTQTPRYLIKTRGQQVTLSCSPISGHRSVSWYQQTPGQGLQFLFEYFSETQRNKGNFPGRFSGRQFSNSRSEMNVSTLELGDSALYLCASRRSGPYNSPLHFGNGTRLTVT.

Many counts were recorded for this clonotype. This chain's CDR3 is CASGRAYNEQFF. The CDR3 DNA follows: TGTGCCAGTGGGAGGGCATACAATGAGCAGTTCTTC. The rearrangement uses TRBV27 and TRBJ2-1; 7 bases fit TRBD2. Losses at the gene ends were 9 bases for V and 4 bases for J; bases not matched to a gene: 3. This CDR3 is built from 12 residues. CDR1 and CDR2 (germline): MNHEY, SMNVEV (reference sequence).

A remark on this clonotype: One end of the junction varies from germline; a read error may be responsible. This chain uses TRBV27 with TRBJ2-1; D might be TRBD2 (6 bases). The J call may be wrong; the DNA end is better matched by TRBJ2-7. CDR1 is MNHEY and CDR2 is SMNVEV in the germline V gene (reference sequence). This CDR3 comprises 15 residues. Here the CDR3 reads CARSYVLAGTYEQYF. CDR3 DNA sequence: TGTGCCCGCAGCTATGTACTAGCCGGAACCTACGAGCAGTACTTC.